These 16 T cell receptor beta chains were all obtained from the same sample, sequenced in a study of shared clonotypes between healthy human individuals. TCRdb keeps only in-frame clones here, not all; method: immunoSEQ multiplex PCR. This table has 650,000 to 700,000 clones, less than 95% appearing once. The sequencing input was memory CD8+ T cells from PBMCs. Subset of the sample: CD45RO+ cells pooled with CCR7-negative TemRA cells. The receptors were sampled from a man aged 18 to 30 in good health. Some clones in this sample may be carry-over from other donors' samples.

The chain has TRBV7-9 and TRBJ1-4, with a possible D match to TRBD1 (5 bases). V lost 4 bases to trimming and J lost 8 bases, with 20 bases between them. There are 16 residues in the CDR3. The germline CDR1 and CDR2 sequences are SEHNR and FQNEAQ (reference sequence). The CDR3 is CASSSGTGQAQEKLFF. In DNA form, the CDR3 reads TGTGCCAGCAGCTCCGGGACCGGTCAGGCCCAAGAAAAACTGTTTTTT.

The J gene is TRBJ1-2, the V gene TRBV6-6; 8 bases are a match to TRBD1. The ends lost 1 base at V and 8 bases at J; junction bases unmatched: 9. The CDR3 runs to 15 residues. Germline V gives CDR1 MNHNY, CDR2 SVGAGI (reference sequence). CDR3 sequence reads: CASSYYLRGLEGYTF. CDR3 nucleotide sequence: TGTGCCAGCAGTTACTACCTCAGGGGGCTGGAGGGCTACACCTTC.

The chain has TRBV5-1 and TRBJ2-2; the match to TRBD1 covers 9 bases. Germline V CDR1 and CDR2: SGHRS, YFSETQ. This CDR3 is built from 15 residues. Losses at the gene ends were 2 bases for V and 6 bases for J; bases not matched to a gene: 5. The CDR3 loop is CASSLTGGASGELFF. The DNA of the CDR3 is TGCGCCAGCAGCTTAACAGGGGGCGCGTCCGGGGAGCTGTTTTTT.

V is TRBV7-3 and J is TRBJ2-7; 7 bases align to TRBD2. Trimming at V came to 2 bases and at J to 5 bases, leaving 6 bases not matched to a gene. The CDR3 is 14 amino acids. Looked up from germline, CDR1 is SGHTA and CDR2 is FQGTGA. The CDR3 nucleotides read TGTGCCAGCAGCTTAGGCGGGAGTACCCACGAGCAGTACTTC. Residues: CASSLGGSTHEQYF. Variable domain in full (rest from reference TRBV7-3 and TRBJ2-7): GAGVSQTPSNKVTEKGKYVELRCDPISGHTALYWYRQSLGQGPEFLIYFQGTGAADDSGLPNDRFFAVRPEGSVSTLKIQRTERGDSAVYLCASSLGGSTHEQYFGPGTRLTVT.

The chain joins TRBV7-9 to TRBJ2-1; D remains ambiguous. From germline, CDR1 is SEHNR and CDR2 FQNEAQ (reference sequence). V was clipped by 4 bases and J by 5 bases, with 15 bases between them. This CDR3 is built from 15 residues. CDR3 sequence (DNA): TGTGCCAGCAGCTGGCCGAGGATTAGAGACAATGAGCAGTTCTTC. Amino acid sequence: CASSWPRIRDNEQFF.

This chain uses TRBV6-1 with TRBJ1-2; 7 nucleotides align to TRBD1. Germline V gene data show CDR1 as MNHNS and CDR2 as SASEGT. V lost 3 bases to trimming and J lost 3 bases; unmatched junction nucleotides: 10. This CDR3 is 16 amino acids long. The CDR3 DNA is TGTGCCAGCAGTGATACCCACAGGGGATGGGACTATGGCTACACCTTC. This translates into CASSDTHRGWDYGYTF.

This rearrangement joins TRBV10-3 to TRBJ2-1, with 8 bases that match TRBD2. V lost 3 bases to trimming and J lost 7 bases; unmatched junction nucleotides: 8. CDR1 and CDR2 (germline): ENHRY, SYGVKD. The CDR3 length is 15 residues. The CDR3 is CAISEVRLATNEQFF. CDR3 nucleotide sequence: TGTGCCATCAGTGAAGTCAGACTAGCGACTAATGAGCAGTTCTTC.

The genes are TRBV19 and TRBJ1-4, with 7 bases lining up with TRBD1. CDR3 length: 15 residues. Germline loops: CDR1 LNHDA, CDR2 SQIVND (reference sequence). The trim removed 3 bases at V and 3 bases at J, leaving 4 bases unmatched. The CDR3: CASSIGDSANEKLFF. In nucleotides, the CDR3 is TGTGCCAGTAGTATTGGGGACAGCGCTAATGAAAAACTGTTTTTT. Full variable domain (remainder filled in from reference TRBV19 and TRBJ1-4): DGGITQSPKYLFRKEGQNVTLSCEQNLNHDAMYWYRQDPGQGLRLIYYSQIVNDFQKGDIAEGYSVSREKKESFPLTVTSAQKNPTAFYLCASSIGDSANEKLFFGSGTQLSVL.

The rearrangement links TRBV18 to TRBJ2-7, with 11 bases lining up with TRBD1. Germline V lookup: CDR1 KGHSH, CDR2 LQKENI. V lost 6 bases and J lost 6; bases outside the gene matches: 4. The CDR3 loop spans 13 amino acids. CDR3 nucleotides: TGTGCCAGCTCTCGGGACAGGGGGACCGAGCAGTACTTC. This translates into CASSRDRGTEQYF.

With respect to this clone: At one end the junction does not follow the germline gene, possibly because of a read error. The genes are TRBV5-1 and TRBJ2-7; 9 bases fit TRBD2. Per germline, CDR1 SGHRS and CDR2 YFSETQ. This CDR3 contains 17 residues. The DNA for the CDR3 is TGCGCCAGCAGCTTGGCCGATGGCGGGAGGGCCTCCCACGAGCAGTACTTC. This translates into CASSLADGGRASHEQYF.

The chain recombines TRBV25-1 with TRBJ2-2; unclear D gene. The length of the CDR3 is 15 residues. Germline V gene sequence: CDR1 MGHDK, CDR2 SYGVNS. V lost 3 bases, J lost 0 bases, and 8 bases lay in between. CDR3 in DNA: TGTGCCAGCAGTGATTATGTGGCGAACACCGGGGAGCTGTTTTTT. Its protein product is CASSDYVANTGELFF.

The chain recombines TRBV5-1 with TRBJ2-2; TRBD1 matches at 11 bases. The germline CDR1 and CDR2 sequences are SGHRS and YFSETQ. The J segment lost 6 bases and the V segment lost 4 bases, leaving 8 bases of the junction unmatched. This CDR3 contains 16 residues. In nucleotides, the CDR3 is TGCGCCAGCAGCCCGCGGGGACAGGGGGTCCCCGGGGAGCTGTTTTTT. Translating gives CASSPRGQGVPGELFF.

The genes are TRBV28 and TRBJ2-7; D uncertain. The CDR3 length is 13 residues. V lost 1 base to trimming and J lost 6 bases, with 10 bases between them. The V gene's germline CDR1 is MDHEN and CDR2 SYDVKM. In nucleotides, the CDR3 is TGTGCCAGCAGTTTATTTGGGGTAAGCGAGCAGTACTTC. This encodes CASSLFGVSEQYF.

This chain connects TRBV28 to TRBJ2-7; TRBD2 agrees at 7 bases. The CDR3 extends over 21 amino acids. V lost 4 bases, J lost 3 bases, and 27 bases stayed unmatched. Germline V gene sequence: CDR1 MDHEN, CDR2 SYDVKM. Here the CDR3 reads CASSSRMGGTRLSLNYYEQYF. The CDR3 bases are TGTGCCAGCAGTTCCCGGATGGGGGGGACTCGCTTATCTCTAAACTACTACGAGCAGTACTTC. Full variable domain (rest looked up from reference TRBV28 and TRBJ2-7): DVKVTQSSRYLVKRTGEKVFLECVQDMDHENMFWYRQDPGLGLRLIYFSYDVKMKEKGDIPEGYSVSREKKERFSLILESASTNQTSMYLCASSSRMGGTRLSLNYYEQYFGPGTRLTVT.

The V call is TRBV19, the J call TRBJ2-1; D may be TRBD2 (5 bases). With 8 bases removed from V and 6 bases from J, the gap between germline ends came to 23 bases. The CDR3 covers 16 residues. The germline V gene encodes CDR1 LNHDA and CDR2 SQIVND (reference sequence). CDR3: CASRGLVFTKSNEQFF. CDR3 in DNA: TGTGCCAGTCGAGGGCTAGTTTTTACAAAATCCAATGAGCAGTTCTTC. Using reference TRBV19 and TRBJ2-1 for the parts outside the CDR3, the full variable domain is DGGITQSPKYLFRKEGQNVTLSCEQNLNHDAMYWYRQDPGQGLRLIYYSQIVNDFQKGDIAEGYSVSREKKESFPLTVTSAQKNPTAFYLCASRGLVFTKSNEQFFGPGTRLTVL.

V gene TRBV30 combines with J gene TRBJ1-2, with a tentative D call TRBD1 (6 bases). Trimming left V 4 bases short and J 2 bases short, with 17 bases between. The CDR3 length is 15 residues. The germline V gene has CDR1 GTSNPN and CDR2 SVGIG (reference sequence). The DNA for the CDR3 is TGTGCCTGGACCTACGCCTGGACAGAGAACTATGGCTACACCTTC. Its translation: CAWTYAWTENYGYTF. Supplemented by reference TRBV30 and TRBJ1-2, the full variable domain reads SQTIHQWPATLVQPVGSPLSLECTVEGTSNPNLYWYRQAAGRGLQLLFYSVGIGQISSEVPQNLSASRPQDRQFILSSKKLLLSDSGFYLCAWTYAWTENYGYTFGSGTRLTVV.